These 21 T cell receptor beta chains were all obtained from the same sample, sequenced in a study of blood T cell repertoires in COVID-19. TCRdb's copy holds only in-frame clones and misses some; the assay was immunoSEQ multiplex PCR. This table has about 23,000 clones, 90% to 95% appearing once. The sample consisted of peripheral blood. The receptors originated from a woman between 50 and 59 years old with active COVID-19.

The gene calls are TRBV29-1 and TRBJ2-3; D possibly corresponds to TRBD2 (7 bases). The germline V gene has CDR1 SQVTM and CDR2 ANQGSEA. Trimming left V 3 bases short and J 4 bases short, with 14 bases between. CDR3 size: 14 residues. The CDR3, as DNA: TGCAGCGTTGATGGGGGGGGCGACGCAGATACGCAGTATTTT. It specifies CSVDGGGDADTQYF.

The chain carries TRBV9 and TRBJ2-2; D may be TRBD2 (5 bases). The CDR3 runs 14 residues. The V end was cut by 4 bases, the J end by 7 bases, with 14 bases between. Per germline, CDR1 SGDLS and CDR2 YYNGEE. The CDR3 spells CASSLTITLGELFF. The DNA for the CDR3 is TGTGCCAGCAGCCTGACTATTACTCTCGGGGAGCTGTTTTTT.

The chain employs TRBV9 and TRBJ1-1, with 8 bases matching TRBD1. This CDR3 comprises 14 residues. From germline, CDR1 is SGDLS and CDR2 YYNGEE. V lost 3 bases and J lost 6; bases outside the gene matches: 7. As DNA, the CDR3 is TGTGCCAGCAGCGGGCAAACAGGGGGAGCTGAAGCTTTCTTT. It encodes CASSGQTGGAEAFF. The full variable domain, with the rest looked up from reference TRBV9 and TRBJ1-1, is DSGVTQTPKHLITATGQRVTLRCSPRSGDLSVYWYQQSLDQGLQFLIQYYNGEERAKGNILERFSAQQFPDLHSELNLSSLELGDSALYFCASSGQTGGAEAFFGQGTRLTVV.

The gene calls are TRBV6-5 and TRBJ1-1; D perhaps matches TRBD1 (5 bases). From germline, CDR1 is MNHEY and CDR2 SVGAGI. Trimming took 6 bases from V and 3 from J, leaving 11 bases between them. CDR3 length: 13 amino acids. The CDR3 nucleotides are TGTGCCAGCAGGACAGTTAGTGACACTGAAGCTTTCTTT. Protein sequence: CASRTVSDTEAFF.

V usage is TRBV18 and J usage is TRBJ1-6; TRBD1 aligns across 8 bases. CDR3 length equals 16 residues. Germline V gene sequence: CDR1 KGHSH, CDR2 LQKENI. Unmatched junction bases numbered 7, after V lost 4 bases and J lost 5 bases. This CDR3 reads CASSQSDRGNNSPLHF. CDR3 DNA sequence: TGTGCCAGCTCACAGAGTGACAGGGGCAATAATTCACCCCTCCACTTT.

The rearrangement links TRBV5-1 to TRBJ2-7, with a tentative D call TRBD2 (7 bases). Germline V gives CDR1 SGHRS, CDR2 YFSETQ. Deletions cut 5 bases from V and 6 bases from J, with 21 bases between. The CDR3 has 15 residues. CDR3: CASRTGTTSVGEQYV. The DNA of the CDR3 is TGCGCCAGCAGGACAGGCACTACTAGCGTCGGCGAGCAGTACGTC.

This chain joins TRBV27 and TRBJ2-7, with 8 positions matching TRBD2. Looked up from germline, CDR1 is MNHEY and CDR2 is SMNVEV (reference sequence). J gave up 4 bases and V 5 bases, and 13 bases lay outside the gene matches. This CDR3 is built from 16 residues. CDR3 in amino acids: CASSPPGLAGFYEQYF. The DNA for the CDR3 is TGTGCCAGCAGTCCCCCGGGCCTAGCGGGCTTTTACGAGCAGTACTTC.

This clone was seen just once. The chain recombines TRBV15 with TRBJ2-1; no clear D gene. The germline gives CDR1 LNHNV, CDR2 YYDKDF (reference sequence). This CDR3 contains 14 residues. V shed 0 bases and J shed 6 bases, with 9 bases lying between them. The CDR3 is CATSRDRFANEQFF. As DNA, the CDR3 is TGTGCCACCAGCAGAGATAGATTCGCCAATGAGCAGTTCTTC.

The J gene is TRBJ1-4, the V gene TRBV6-5; 7 nucleotides align to TRBD1. V dropped 4 bases and J dropped 7; count of bases not matched to a gene: 9. The germline V gene has CDR1 MNHEY and CDR2 SVGAGI. There are 15 residues in the CDR3. The CDR3 coding sequence is TGTGCCAGCAGTTCTTCCCAGGGGGGAGGTGAAAAACTGTTTTTT. Encoded protein: CASSSSQGGGEKLFF.

The chain carries TRBV12-3 or TRBV12-4 and TRBJ2-7, with a weak D call TRBD2 (5 bases). The CDR3 contains 13 residues. Trimming removed 0 bases from V and 6 bases from J, with 9 bases in between. The CDR3 sequence: CASSLALAGEQYF. Written as DNA, the CDR3 is TGTGCCAGCAGTTTAGCGCTTGCGGGCGAGCAGTACTTC.

The V call is TRBV18, the J call TRBJ2-5; 11 bases line up with TRBD2. Germline V gene lookup returns CDR1 KGHSH and CDR2 LQKENI. The CDR3 length is 18 residues. V dropped 1 base and J dropped 0; count of bases not matched to a gene: 7. DNA of the CDR3: TGTGCCAGCTCACCACGGGCTAGCGGGGGGACGTACCAAGAGACCCAGTACTTC. Protein sequence: CASSPRASGGTYQETQYF.

CDR3 protein: CASSQGQGRDTQYF. CDR3 nucleotides: TGTGCCAGCAGCCAGGGACAGGGTCGAGATACGCAGTATTTT. The genes are TRBV3-1 (or the pseudogene TRBV3-2) and TRBJ2-3; 9 bases fit TRBD1. Germline CDR1 is LGHDT and CDR2 is YNNKEL (reference sequence). The CDR3 runs 14 residues. Trimming removed 3 bases from V and 5 bases from J; junction bases left unmatched: 3.

This clone was detected once. The chain has TRBV5-6 and TRBJ2-7, with a weak D call TRBD1 (6 bases). Per germline, CDR1 SGHDT and CDR2 YYEEEE. The V gene lost 1 base and the J gene lost 4 bases, with 12 bases spanning the gap. The CDR3 spans 14 residues. CDR3 sequence reads: CASSLRGSGYEQYV. The CDR3 DNA sequence: TGTGCCAGCAGCTTGAGGGGGAGTGGGTACGAGCAGTACGTC.

This rearrangement joins TRBV7-2 to TRBJ2-1, with D possibly being TRBD1 (6 bases). Germline V CDR1 and CDR2: SGHTA, FQGNSA. Trimming pared 2 bases from V and 6 bases from J, leaving 14 bases between. This CDR3 is 15 amino acids long. CDR3 sequence reads: CASSLLGAHGNEQFF. DNA for the CDR3: TGTGCCAGCAGCTTACTGGGGGCGCACGGCAATGAGCAGTTCTTC.

A remark on this clone: At one end the junction does not follow the germline gene, possibly because of a read error. In the same sample, other DNA sequences code for this CDR3. Here the CDR3 reads CASSFGGLAGGSSYEQYF. The CDR3, as DNA: TGTGCCAGCAGCTTCGGAGGACTAGCGGGGGGTAGCTCCTACGAGCAATACTTC. The chain is built from TRBV5-4 and TRBJ2-7, with 14 bases identical to TRBD2. Germline V gene lookup returns CDR1 SGHNT and CDR2 YYREEE (reference sequence). The CDR3 spans 18 residues.

The chain couples TRBV27 to TRBJ1-5; TRBD1 is a possible D gene (5 bases). The V end was cut by 2 bases, the J end by 3 bases, with 17 bases between. Germline V gene data show CDR1 as MNHEY and CDR2 as SMNVEV (reference sequence). This CDR3 has 17 amino acids. This CDR3 is CASSLRAGDSSNQPQHF. The CDR3 nucleotides read TGTGCCAGCAGTTTACGGGCAGGCGACAGTTCCAATCAGCCCCAGCATTTT.

V is TRBV5-1 and J is TRBJ2-1, with TRBD2 matching 9 bases. This CDR3 region has 16 residues. Trimming cost V 0 bases and J 8 bases; bases outside gene matches: 9. Germline-derived CDR1 and CDR2 are SGHRS and YFSETQ. CDR3 residues: CASSLVPSGIFDEQFF. The CDR3 DNA reads as TGCGCCAGCAGCTTGGTCCCTAGCGGGATTTTTGATGAGCAGTTCTTC.

This clone has just one count. This chain connects TRBV18 to TRBJ2-3; D possibly corresponds to TRBD2 (6 bases). This CDR3 is 16 amino acids long. The germline gives CDR1 KGHSH, CDR2 LQKENI. Deletions cut 6 bases from V and 0 bases from J, with 16 bases between. This chain's CDR3 is CASSPRGGASTDTQYF. CDR3 coding DNA: TGTGCCAGCTCGCCCCGGGGCGGGGCTAGCACAGATACGCAGTATTTT. Drawing the rest from reference TRBV18 and TRBJ2-3, the complete variable domain is NAGVMQNPRHLVRRRGQEARLRCSPMKGHSHVYWYRQLPEEGLKFMVYLQKENIIDESGMPKERFSAEFPKEGPSILRIQQVVRGDSAAYFCASSPRGGASTDTQYFGPGTRLTVL.

This chain uses TRBV27 with TRBJ2-7, with a tentative D call TRBD2 (5 bases). V was pared by 3 bases and J by 9 bases, with 21 bases between. Germline V CDR1 and CDR2: MNHEY, SMNVEV (reference sequence). The CDR3 extends over 15 amino acids. CDR3 coding DNA: TGTGCCAGCAGTTTCGCGGGCGGCGACCCCATTCGGCAGTACTTC. Translated, it gives CASSFAGGDPIRQYF.

The chain employs TRBV28 and TRBJ2-2; TRBD2 matches at 10 bases. The ends lost 5 bases at V and 6 bases at J; junction bases unmatched: 3. This CDR3 is built from 14 residues. CDR1 and CDR2 (germline): MDHEN, SYDVKM. The chain's CDR3 is CASSLLAGAGELFF. CDR3 in DNA: TGTGCCAGCAGTCTCCTAGCGGGGGCCGGGGAGCTGTTTTTT.

The CDR3 DNA follows: TGTGCCAGCAGCTTTAGCGGAAAAGATACGCAGTATTTT. Protein sequence: CASSFSGKDTQYF. The rearrangement joins TRBV3-1 (or the pseudogene TRBV3-2) to TRBJ2-3; maybe TRBD2 (6 bases). Germline lookup yields CDR1 LGHDT and CDR2 YNNKEL (reference sequence). The V end lost 5 bases, the J end lost 5 bases, and 11 bases lay between the germline ends. This CDR3 is built from 13 residues.